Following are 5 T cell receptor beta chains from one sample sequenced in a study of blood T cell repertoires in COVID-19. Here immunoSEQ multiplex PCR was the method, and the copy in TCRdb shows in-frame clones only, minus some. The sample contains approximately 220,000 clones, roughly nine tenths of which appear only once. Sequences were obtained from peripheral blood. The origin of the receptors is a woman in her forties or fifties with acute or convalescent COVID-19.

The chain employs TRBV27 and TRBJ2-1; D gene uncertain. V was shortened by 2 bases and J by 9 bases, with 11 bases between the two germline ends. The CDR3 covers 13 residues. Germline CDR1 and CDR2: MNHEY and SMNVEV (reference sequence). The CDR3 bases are TGTGCCAGCAGTTTACCTTCAGCTAGTGAGCAGTTCTTC. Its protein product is CASSLPSASEQFF.

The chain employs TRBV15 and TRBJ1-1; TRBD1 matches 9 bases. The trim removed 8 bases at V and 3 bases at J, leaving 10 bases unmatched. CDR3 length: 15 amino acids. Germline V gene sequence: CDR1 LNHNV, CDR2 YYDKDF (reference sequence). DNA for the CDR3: TGTGCCACCGGAGGACAGGGGAGGGCGCACACTGAAGCTTTCTTT. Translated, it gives CATGGQGRAHTEAFF.

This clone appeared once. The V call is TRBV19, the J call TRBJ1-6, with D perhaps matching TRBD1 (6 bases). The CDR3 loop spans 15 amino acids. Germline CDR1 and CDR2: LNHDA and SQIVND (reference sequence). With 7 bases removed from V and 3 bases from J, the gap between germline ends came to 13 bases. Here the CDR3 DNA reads TGTGCCAGTAACCAGGGGACACTCTATAATTCACCCCTCCACTTT. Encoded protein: CASNQGTLYNSPLHF.

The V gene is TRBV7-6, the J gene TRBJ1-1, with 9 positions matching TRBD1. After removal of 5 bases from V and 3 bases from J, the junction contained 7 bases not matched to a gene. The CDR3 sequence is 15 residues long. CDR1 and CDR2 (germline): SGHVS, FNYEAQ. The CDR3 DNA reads TGTGCCAGCAGCCCCGGGACAGGGCCGCACACTGAAGCTTTCTTT. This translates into CASSPGTGPHTEAFF.

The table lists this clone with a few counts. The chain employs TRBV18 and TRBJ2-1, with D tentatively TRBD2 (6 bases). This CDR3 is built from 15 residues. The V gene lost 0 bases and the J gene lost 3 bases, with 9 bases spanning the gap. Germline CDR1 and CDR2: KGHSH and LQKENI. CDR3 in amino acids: CASSPPAGYYNEQFF. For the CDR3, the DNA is TGTGCCAGCTCACCACCTGCGGGGTACTACAATGAGCAGTTCTTC.